This T cell receptor beta chain stems from a study of T cell repertoires in cytomegalovirus infection (dated by TCRdb to about 2019). Regarding the study in general: Alongside well-studied HLA-B-restricted epitopes, the peptide stimulations were aimed at recently identified HLA-C-restricted CMV epitopes, whose presentation resists viral immunomodulation. Donor HLA type was relevant to the analysis, as public TCR beta signatures indicated carriage of CMV infection together with the matching HLA type. The investigation overall reported the following: In the ex vivo response, HLA-C-restricted CMV-specific TCR beta clonotypes were dominant, and in two of eight donors the single most frequent clonotype came from this HLA-C-restricted group. Carriers of CMV infection plus the relevant HLA type were discriminated by the cumulative frequency of public TCR beta family members in the study cohort and in an independent approximately 360-donor cohort.

In the paper's terms, the treatment or condition label means: in vitro stimulation with specific CMV peptide epitopes to enrich CMV-specific T cells. These reads were obtained on an Illumina HiSeq 1500. The public reads were reanalyzed by TCRdb: fastp trimming at Q25, MiXCR alignment, in-frame beta chains only. Every CDR3 protein is listed once, alongside the most common genes and DNA of its rows. Counted in this sample were approximately 990,000 distinct CDR3 sequences; roughly 30% of them appeared once. The top ten clonotypes cover under 15% of the sample. Its CDR3 holds 16 amino acids, cysteine through phenylalanine. Left in the record is the CDR3 DNA by itself, 48 bases read in frame from the first base. Trimmed from V: 1 base; trimmed from J: 7 bases; junction bases lacking a gene match: 11. Based on the germline V gene, the CDR1 and CDR2 sequences are LGHNA and YSLEER. Remarks on this clonotype: Its antigen is still unknown. No base quality values were provided; no much bigger clone lies one nucleotide off.

Sequenced here: cultured CD8+ T cells from PBMCs, sampled from culture after CMV antigen stimulation. The chain is encoded by TRBV4-3 joined to TRBJ2-3; the junction holds 7 bases that match TRBD2. The sequence derives from a human donor in good health (CMV status not recorded). Some clones in this sample may be carry-over from other donors' samples. For the CDR3, the sequence is CASSQVMSGMGNTQYF. DNA sequence: TGCGCCAGCAGCCAAGTAATGAGCGGGATGGGAAATACGCAGTATTTT.